One sample yielded the 19 T cell receptor beta chains listed below, sequenced in a study of OX40 agonist ivuxolimab in advanced cancers. This table comes from immunoSEQ multiplex PCR, and its TCRdb copy is limited to in-frame clones, with some not included. Among about 99,000 clones listed, 90% to 96% were seen once. Source: CD4+ or CD8+ T cells sorted from blood, taken in a trial of the OX40 agonist ivuxolimab. These receptors came from an adult with an advanced solid tumor such as melanoma, head and neck, liver or kidney cancer.

This chain connects TRBV27 to TRBJ1-2; D unresolved. In germline, CDR1 is MNHEY, CDR2 SMNVEV (reference sequence). This CDR3 is 14 amino acids long. The V end was cut by 6 bases, the J end by 5 bases, with 16 bases between. The CDR3 bases are TGTGCCAGCAGCCAGTCCGGGCCTAGGTATGGCTACACCTTC. Its protein product is CASSQSGPRYGYTF.

J is TRBJ1-5 and V is TRBV19; D unclear. Between the trimmed V and J ends, which lost 8 bases and 0 bases, there was a span of 11 bases. The CDR3 is made up of 14 amino acids. CDR1 LNHDA and CDR2 SQIVND come from the germline V gene (reference sequence). Written as DNA, the CDR3 is TGTGCCAGTCACCCGGGCGGTAGCAATCAGCCCCAGCATTTT. It codes for CASHPGGSNQPQHF.

The gene calls are TRBV29-1 and TRBJ2-5; 12 bases match TRBD1. The CDR3 is 13 amino acids. Germline V gene data show CDR1 as SQVTM and CDR2 as ANQGSEA. V lost 6 bases and J lost 4; bases outside the gene matches: 3. The CDR3, as DNA: TGCAGCGTGGGGACAGGGGGCGGAGAGACCCAGTACTTC. Translation: CSVGTGGGETQYF.

The chain is built from TRBV7-9 and TRBJ2-3; 9 nucleotides match TRBD2. CDR3 size: 15 residues. With 2 bases clipped from V and 1 base from J, the junction kept 1 base outside the gene matches. Germline CDR1 and CDR2: SEHNR and FQNEAQ (reference sequence). Here the CDR3 reads CASSLIAGGTDTQYF. Here the CDR3 DNA reads TGTGCCAGCAGCTTAATAGCGGGAGGCACAGATACGCAGTATTTT. The entire variable domain, with the rest obtained from reference TRBV7-9 and TRBJ2-3, is as follows: DTGVSQNPRHKITKRGQNVTFRCDPISEHNRLYWYRQTLGQGPEFLTYFQNEAQLEKSRLLSDRFSAERPKGSFSTLEIQRTEQGDSAMYLCASSLIAGGTDTQYFGPGTRLTVL.

The chain carries TRBV28 and TRBJ2-1; 7 positions agree with TRBD2. The CDR3 covers 16 residues. Germline lookup yields CDR1 MDHEN and CDR2 SYDVKM. Trimming took 3 bases from V and 7 from J; bases not matched to a gene: 12. This CDR3 reads CASSFGAGREWNEQFF. The CDR3 DNA follows: TGTGCCAGCAGTTTTGGGGCTGGGCGGGAGTGGAATGAGCAGTTCTTC.

This rearrangement joins TRBV27 to TRBJ1-4; D gene uncertain. Germline CDR1 is MNHEY and CDR2 is SMNVEV (reference sequence). The CDR3 runs 13 residues. The V end lost 5 bases, the J end lost 8 bases, and 12 bases lay between the germline ends. In DNA, the CDR3 is TGTGCCAGCAGTGGAGGGTGGGGAGAAAAACTGTTTTTT. It yields the protein CASSGGWGEKLFF.

The genes are TRBV28 and TRBJ2-7; 11 bases are shared with TRBD1. V shed 2 bases and J 2 bases; nucleotides not matched to a gene: 2. The CDR3 is made up of 15 amino acids. Germline V CDR1 and CDR2: MDHEN, SYDVKM. CDR3 sequence reads: CASSLEGQGAYEQYF. DNA of the CDR3: TGTGCCAGCAGTTTAGAGGGACAGGGGGCCTACGAGCAGTACTTC. Drawing the rest from reference TRBV28 and TRBJ2-7, the complete variable domain is DVKVTQSSRYLVKRTGEKVFLECVQDMDHENMFWYRQDPGLGLRLIYFSYDVKMKEKGDIPEGYSVSREKKERFSLILESASTNQTSMYLCASSLEGQGAYEQYFGPGTRLTVT.

The V call is TRBV30, the J call TRBJ2-7; 7 positions agree with TRBD1. Trimming at V came to 6 bases and at J to 2 bases, leaving 4 bases not matched to a gene. CDR3 size: 12 residues. Germline CDR1 reads GTSNPN; CDR2 reads SVGIG (reference sequence). The CDR3 sequence: CACDRVTYEQYF. CDR3 nucleotide sequence: TGTGCCTGTGACAGGGTCACCTACGAGCAGTACTTC. Together with reference TRBV30 and TRBJ2-7, the CDR3 gives the full variable domain: SQTIHQWPATLVQPVGSPLSLECTVEGTSNPNLYWYRQAAGRGLQLLFYSVGIGQISSEVPQNLSASRPQDRQFILSSKKLLLSDSGFYLCACDRVTYEQYFGPGTRLTVT.

The rearrangement joins TRBV19 to TRBJ1-5; possible D gene TRBD1, 5 bases. This CDR3 comprises 15 residues. The V gene's germline CDR1 is LNHDA and CDR2 SQIVND (reference sequence). Trimming took 3 bases from V and 6 from J, leaving 15 bases between them. CDR3 nucleotide sequence: TGTGCCAGTAGTATGGTAGGGGAGAAGGGTCAGCCCCAGCATTTT. The encoded protein is CASSMVGEKGQPQHF.

This clone has a handful of counts. The chain combines TRBV19 with TRBJ1-1; D not resolved. CDR1 and CDR2 (germline): LNHDA, SQIVND (reference sequence). V gave up 9 bases and J gave up 3 bases, with 5 bases separating them. The CDR3 contains 10 residues. CDR3 coding DNA: TGTGCCAGCCGAGACACTGAAGCTTTCTTT. The encoded protein is CASRDTEAFF.

The V gene is TRBV27, the J gene TRBJ2-7; the D gene is possibly TRBD1 (6 bases). CDR3 length: 14 residues. Germline V gene data show CDR1 as MNHEY and CDR2 as SMNVEV (reference sequence). The V end lost 5 bases, the J end lost 2 bases, and 13 bases lay between the germline ends. CDR3 sequence reads: CASSVKQGAYEQYF. CDR3 DNA sequence: TGTGCCAGCAGTGTCAAACAGGGCGCCTACGAGCAGTACTTC.

This rearrangement joins TRBV9 to TRBJ2-3, with D perhaps matching TRBD1 (5 bases). Per the germline V gene, CDR1 is SGDLS and CDR2 is YYNGEE. This CDR3 has 15 residues. V dropped 2 bases and J dropped 5 bases, with 15 bases sitting between them. The CDR3 coding sequence is TGTGCCAGCAGCGTCTTCCAGGGTTTTGGAGATACGCAGTATTTT. It yields the protein CASSVFQGFGDTQYF.

V and J are TRBV29-1 and TRBJ2-1; no reliable D call. Trimming took off 3 bases at V and 2 bases at J, with 2 bases between the two ends. The CDR3 has 11 residues. Germline V gene data show CDR1 as SQVTM and CDR2 as ANQGSEA. CDR3 sequence: CSVDAYNEQFF. CDR3 nucleotide sequence: TGCAGCGTTGATGCCTACAATGAGCAGTTCTTC.

Written as DNA, the CDR3 is TGTGCCAGCAGCCCGTTAACATGGGGCGTAGGGGACACTGAAGCTTTCTTT. This encodes CASSPLTWGVGDTEAFF. The rearrangement joins TRBV7-7 to TRBJ1-1, with a weak D call TRBD1 (5 bases). Germline lookup yields CDR1 SSHAT and CDR2 FNYEAQ (reference sequence). There are 17 residues in the CDR3. The V end lost 5 bases, the J end lost 3 bases, and 22 bases lay between the germline ends.

The J gene is TRBJ2-1, the V gene TRBV5-1; TRBD1 is a possible D gene (6 bases). Germline V lookup: CDR1 SGHRS, CDR2 YFSETQ. The CDR3 has 13 residues. Trimming removed 2 bases at V and 5 bases at J, with 8 bases between. Here the CDR3 DNA reads TGCGCCAGCAGCTTAAGACAGGACAATGAGCAGTTCTTC. This translates into CASSLRQDNEQFF.

The rearrangement joins TRBV4-1 to TRBJ2-6; possibly TRBD2 for D (6 bases). The germline V and J ends were trimmed by 4 bases and 3 bases, with 10 bases remaining between them. CDR1 is MGHRA and CDR2 is YSYEKL in the germline V gene. CDR3 size: 15 residues. CDR3: CASSPGDFGANVLTF. CDR3 coding DNA: TGCGCCAGCAGCCCCGGGGACTTTGGGGCCAACGTCCTGACTTTC.

The J gene is TRBJ2-7, the V gene TRBV6-6; D not resolved. Germline V lookup: CDR1 MNHNY, CDR2 SVGAGI (reference sequence). With 7 bases removed from V and 5 bases from J, the gap between germline ends came to 12 bases. This CDR3 has 12 amino acids. The CDR3 coding sequence is TGTGCCAGCACCAACCTGCCCGACGAGCAGTACTTC. Its translation: CASTNLPDEQYF.

This chain joins TRBV13 and TRBJ1-4; no reliable D call. CDR3 length equals 16 residues. The germline gives CDR1 PRHDT, CDR2 FYEKMQ (reference sequence). Trimming removed 5 bases from V and 8 bases from J, with 21 bases in between. The chain's CDR3 is CASSKWSEALREKLFF. In nucleotides, the CDR3 is TGTGCCAGCAGCAAGTGGTCGGAGGCTCTGCGGGAAAAACTGTTTTTT. The full variable domain, in which reference TRBV13 and TRBJ1-4 provide the parts outside the CDR3, is AAGVIQSPRHLIKEKRETATLKCYPIPRHDTVYWYQQGPGQDPQFLISFYEKMQSDKGSIPDRFSAQQFSDYHSELNMSSLELGDSALYFCASSKWSEALREKLFFGSGTQLSVL.

The V gene is TRBV5-6, the J gene TRBJ2-7, with TRBD2 as a possible D gene (6 bases). This CDR3 region has 15 residues. Between the trimmed V and J ends, which lost 4 bases and 4 bases, there was a span of 18 bases. Germline values: CDR1 SGHDT, CDR2 YYEEEE. As DNA, the CDR3 is TGTGCCAGCAGCCGGGCGGGGTTGGGTTATTACGAGCAGTACTTC. Its translation is CASSRAGLGYYEQYF.